The 12 T cell receptor beta chains reported below all come from one sample, sequenced in a study of CD8 T cells in Susac syndrome. Reverse transcription of about 0.45 to 1 ug RNA was performed with random hexamers. TCRdb reprocessed the immunoSEQ multiplex PCR reads with MiXCR, giving one entry per CDR3 protein. Here the sample spans tens of thousands of distinct CDR3 sequences, 95% to 96% being singletons. Sequenced material: CD8+ T cells from PBMCs. The receptors stem from a human donor with Susac syndrome.

The chain is built from TRBV20-1 and TRBJ1-1; maybe TRBD1 (6 bases). Germline V gene data show CDR1 as DFQATT and CDR2 as SNEGSKA (reference sequence). Trimming pared 6 bases from V and 1 base from J, leaving 15 bases between. CDR3 size: 14 residues. The CDR3 reads CSAQVGQQNTEAFF. The CDR3, as DNA: TGCAGTGCCCAGGTCGGACAGCAGAACACTGAAGCTTTCTTT.

This chain connects TRBV5-1 to TRBJ1-2; D is ambiguous. Germline V gene lookup returns CDR1 SGHRS and CDR2 YFSETQ. The germline V and J ends were trimmed by 6 bases and 0 bases, with 12 bases remaining between them. The CDR3 consists of 14 residues. The CDR3 nucleotides are TGCGCCAGCACCCCCCTAGGGCCTAACTATGGCTACACCTTC. Translating it yields CASTPLGPNYGYTF. Full variable domain (outside the CDR3, taken from reference TRBV5-1 and TRBJ1-2): KAGVTQTPRYLIKTRGQQVTLSCSPISGHRSVSWYQQTPGQGLQFLFEYFSETQRNKGNFPGRFSGRQFSNSRSEMNVSTLELGDSALYLCASTPLGPNYGYTFGSGTRLTVV.

The gene calls are TRBV20-1 and TRBJ1-5, with TRBD1 as a possible D gene (5 bases). Between the trimmed V and J ends, which lost 6 bases and 4 bases, there was a span of 16 bases. There are 14 residues in the CDR3. Germline-derived CDR1 and CDR2 are DFQATT and SNEGSKA (reference sequence). The CDR3 is CSAKESEGNQPQHF. The CDR3, as DNA: TGCAGTGCCAAGGAGTCCGAGGGGAATCAGCCCCAGCATTTT.

This clonotype has just one count. The chain links TRBV25-1 to TRBJ1-6; no definite D call. Germline V lookup: CDR1 MGHDK, CDR2 SYGVNS. The CDR3 is made up of 13 amino acids. V lost 2 bases and J lost 7, with 6 bases in between. Here the CDR3 DNA reads TGTGCCAGCAGTGAAGAAATAAATTCACCCCTCCACTTT. This translates into CASSEEINSPLHF.

J is TRBJ1-2 and V is TRBV3-1; D is ambiguous. Per germline, CDR1 LGHDT and CDR2 YNNKEL (reference sequence). This CDR3 comprises 15 residues. The V and J ends lost 0 bases and 6 bases respectively, with 14 bases between them. The CDR3 nucleotides are TGTGCCAGCAGCCAAGATGGGCACGGGTCTGATGGCTACACCTTC. Its protein is CASSQDGHGSDGYTF. The variable domain in full, with the rest retrieved from reference TRBV3-1 and TRBJ1-2, is DTAVSQTPKYLVTQMGNDKSIKCEQNLGHDTMYWYKQDSKKFLKIMFSYNNKELIINETVPNRFSPKSPDKAHLNLHINSLELGDSAVYFCASSQDGHGSDGYTFGSGTRLTVV.

The table lists this clonotype with a count of one. CDR3 in amino acids: CASRSNAPGRDEQFF. The CDR3 DNA is TGTGCCAGCAGGTCCAACGCGCCGGGTCGGGATGAGCAGTTCTTC. The chain joins TRBV6-1 to TRBJ2-1; D call uncertain. V lost 6 bases, J lost 8 bases, and 20 bases lay in between. The germline gives CDR1 MNHNS, CDR2 SASEGT. The CDR3 is 15 amino acids.

This sequence joins TRBV3-1 and TRBJ2-5; D remains unclear. CDR3 size: 17 residues. Per the germline V gene, CDR1 is LGHDT and CDR2 is YNNKEL (reference sequence). Trimming removed 2 bases from V and 0 bases from J, with 16 bases in between. The chain's CDR3 is CASSQMPVRRYQETQYF. The CDR3 region has the DNA TGTGCCAGCAGCCAAATGCCTGTTCGGCGGTACCAAGAGACCCAGTACTTC.

This chain joins TRBV9 and TRBJ1-3; a weak D match, TRBD1 (5 bases). This CDR3 comprises 14 residues. V lost 2 bases, J lost 2 bases, and 8 bases lay in between. Per the germline V gene, CDR1 is SGDLS and CDR2 is YYNGEE. CDR3 in amino acids: CASSVGGAGNTIYF. As DNA, the CDR3 is TGTGCCAGCAGCGTTGGAGGGGCTGGAAACACCATATATTTT.

The gene calls are TRBV18 and TRBJ2-2, with 7 bases identical to TRBD2. CDR1 and CDR2 (germline): KGHSH, LQKENI. The trim removed 3 bases at V and 2 bases at J, leaving 9 bases unmatched. This CDR3 is 17 amino acids long. CDR3 coding DNA: TGTGCCAGCTCACCCCGAGGAGCGGGGATCAACACCGGGGAGCTGTTTTTT. Translating gives CASSPRGAGINTGELFF.

In its sample, this clonotype was seen once. V and J are TRBV20-1 and TRBJ2-1; D perhaps matches TRBD1 (6 bases). Trimming removed 6 bases from V and 7 bases from J, with 16 bases in between. The CDR3 spans 13 residues. The germline V gene encodes CDR1 DFQATT and CDR2 SNEGSKA (reference sequence). Here the CDR3 DNA reads TGCAGTGCCCACAAGGGGGTTGGGAATGAGCAGTTCTTC. Protein sequence: CSAHKGVGNEQFF.

J is TRBJ1-1 and V is TRBV18; TRBD1 aligns across 8 bases. V gave up 7 bases and J gave up 1 base; unmatched junction bases: 8. CDR1 is KGHSH, CDR2 LQKENI, per germline. The CDR3 totals 15 residues. In DNA form, the CDR3 reads TGTGCCAGCTTACCGCAGGGGGCCTCGAACACTGAAGCTTTCTTT. Residues: CASLPQGASNTEAFF.

Here the CDR3 DNA reads TGTGCCTGGATCAGGGGGAACACTGAAGCTTTCTTT. This codes for CAWIRGNTEAFF. The V call is TRBV30, the J call TRBJ1-1; D possibly corresponds to TRBD1 (6 bases). Per germline, CDR1 GTSNPN and CDR2 SVGIG (reference sequence). This CDR3 has 12 residues. The V end was cut by 4 bases, the J end by 1 base, with 7 bases between.